These 28 T cell receptor beta chains originate from one sample sequenced in a study of blood T cell repertoires in COVID-19 (dated by TCRdb to the early 2020s). Libraries were made using the immunoSEQ multiplex PCR assay. The immuneACCESS repertoire file appears here via TCRdb, limited to in-frame rearrangements. These files lack a portion of the clones; in checked studies, under half of the deficit traces to unresolved V genes, and the cause of the others is not known. The sample records fewer than 200,000 clones, approximately 86% of which are singletons. Jointly, the top ten make up around 9.5% of the sample. Material: peripheral blood. These receptors were collected from an elderly woman with acute or convalescent COVID-19.

The genes are TRBV5-1 and TRBJ2-2; 8 nucleotides line up with TRBD2. The V gene's germline CDR1 is SGHRS and CDR2 YFSETQ. V shed 2 bases, J shed 4 bases, and the junction held 4 bases outside the gene matches. The CDR3 extends over 15 amino acids. CDR3 region: CASSLTGGGTGELFF. The CDR3 DNA is TGCGCCAGCAGCTTAACGGGAGGGGGCACCGGGGAGCTGTTTTTT.

The chain uses TRBV5-4 and TRBJ1-4; possible D gene TRBD1, 5 bases. This CDR3 region has 15 residues. The V gene's germline CDR1 is SGHNT and CDR2 YYREEE (reference sequence). The V and J ends lost 0 bases and 4 bases respectively, with 10 bases between them. CDR3 nucleotide sequence: TGTGCCAGCAGCTTGGATCCAGGGAATAATGAAAAACTGTTTTTT. Amino acid sequence: CASSLDPGNNEKLFF. Full variable domain (missing parts from reference TRBV5-4 and TRBJ1-4): ETGVTQSPTHLIKTRGQQVTLRCSSQSGHNTVSWYQQALGQGPQFIFQYYREEENGRGNFPPRFSGLQFPNYSSELNVNALELDDSALYLCASSLDPGNNEKLFFGSGTQLSVL.

This clone was counted a few times. J is TRBJ2-3 and V is TRBV27, with D perhaps matching TRBD1 (6 bases). This CDR3 has 14 residues. Germline V gene sequence: CDR1 MNHEY, CDR2 SMNVEV (reference sequence). Trimming pared 6 bases from V and 4 bases from J, leaving 14 bases between. The CDR3 DNA reads as TGTGCCAGCAGAACACAGGGATGGGCAGATACGCAGTATTTT. Protein product: CASRTQGWADTQYF.

This clone was recorded a few times. The genes are TRBV5-1 and TRBJ2-5; 7 positions agree with TRBD2. Germline CDR1 is SGHRS and CDR2 is YFSETQ. Trimming at V came to 4 bases and at J to 1 base, leaving 10 bases not matched to a gene. The CDR3 contains 16 residues. CDR3 nucleotides: TGCGCCAGCAGCCCTGCCCCCTTAGCGGGCCAAGAGACCCAGTACTTC. Translation: CASSPAPLAGQETQYF.

The genes are TRBV7-2 and TRBJ1-1, with 7 bases lining up with TRBD1. V shed 5 bases, J shed 7 bases, and the junction held 4 bases outside the gene matches. The length of the CDR3 is 12 residues. Looked up from germline, CDR1 is SGHTA and CDR2 is FQGNSA. CDR3 amino acids: CASSEQGFEAFF. CDR3 bases: TGTGCCAGCAGCGAACAGGGGTTTGAAGCTTTCTTT.

The V call is TRBV7-9, the J call TRBJ2-7; 9 bases fit TRBD1. The CDR3 extends over 16 amino acids. V lost 5 bases and J lost 9; bases outside the gene matches: 17. The V gene's germline CDR1 is SEHNR and CDR2 FQNEAQ (reference sequence). CDR3 coding DNA: TGTGCCAGCAGCCGCCTGTTAGGACAGGGGCCTTTAGGGCAGTACTTC. Encoded protein: CASSRLLGQGPLGQYF.

The rearrangement links TRBV19 to TRBJ1-1, with D tentatively TRBD1 (6 bases). Looked up from germline, CDR1 is LNHDA and CDR2 is SQIVND (reference sequence). CDR3 length equals 14 residues. V was clipped by 6 bases and J by 0 bases, with 11 bases between them. The CDR3 reads CASSPGTLNTEAFF. In nucleotides, the CDR3 is TGTGCCAGTAGCCCCGGGACATTGAACACTGAAGCTTTCTTT.

Concerning this clone: Other DNA sequences in the sample encode the same CDR3. V and J are TRBV6-4 and TRBJ1-2; 12 nucleotides agree with TRBD1. Germline V gene data show CDR1 as MRHNA and CDR2 as SNTAGT. The ends lost 7 bases at V and 8 bases at J; junction bases unmatched: 11. The CDR3 is made up of 15 amino acids. CDR3 DNA: TGTGCCAGCACCCCTGAGGGACAGGGGGCCGGAGGCTACACCTTC. It specifies CASTPEGQGAGGYTF.

The chain couples TRBV9 to TRBJ2-4; 9 nucleotides agree with TRBD2. The CDR3 totals 16 residues. The germline V gene encodes CDR1 SGDLS and CDR2 YYNGEE. The trim removed 3 bases at V and 2 bases at J, leaving 6 bases unmatched. CDR3 DNA: TGTGCCAGCAGCGCGAGGGCTAGCGGGACCAAAAACATTCAGTACTTC. Translated, it gives CASSARASGTKNIQYF.

V and J are TRBV14 and TRBJ2-7; 9 nucleotides agree with TRBD2. V lost 8 bases to trimming and J lost 3 bases; unmatched junction nucleotides: 5. The length of the CDR3 is 13 residues. Germline CDR1 is SGHDN and CDR2 is FVKESK. The CDR3, as DNA: TGTGCCAGCGGAGCGGGGGGAGTCTACGAGCAGTACTTC. The encoded protein is CASGAGGVYEQYF. Complete variable domain (other parts from reference TRBV14 and TRBJ2-7): EAGVTQFPSHSVIEKGQTVTLRCDPISGHDNLYWYRRVMGKEIKFLLHFVKESKQDESGMPNNRFLAERTGGTYSTLKVQPAELEDSGVYFCASGAGGVYEQYFGPGTRLTVT.

The chain recombines TRBV7-2 with TRBJ1-3; tentatively, D is TRBD1 (6 bases). Trimming left V 1 base short and J 1 base short, with 17 bases between. The CDR3 is made up of 18 amino acids. CDR1 is SGHTA and CDR2 is FQGNSA in the germline V gene. CDR3 in DNA: TGTGCCAGCAGCTTAGGTGGGGGCACTCAATCTTCTGGAAACACCATATATTTT. Protein: CASSLGGGTQSSGNTIYF.

This rearrangement joins TRBV2 to TRBJ2-3; 8 nucleotides agree with TRBD2. V dropped 0 bases and J dropped 6; count of bases not matched to a gene: 11. In germline, CDR1 is SNHLY, CDR2 FYNNEI. CDR3 length: 17 amino acids. CDR3 amino acids: CASSEAGRLAPPDTQYF. CDR3 bases: TGTGCCAGCAGTGAAGCGGGGAGACTAGCGCCCCCCGATACGCAGTATTTT. The variable domain in full, with the rest retrieved from reference TRBV2 and TRBJ2-3, is EPEVTQTPSHQVTQMGQEVILRCVPISNHLYFYWYRQILGQKVEFLVSFYNNEISEKSEIFDDQFSVERPDGSNFTLKIRSTKLEDSAMYFCASSEAGRLAPPDTQYFGPGTRLTVL.

The gene calls are TRBV23-1 and TRBJ2-2; D not certain. TRBV23-1 is an ORF; its function is uncertain. Trimming removed 0 bases from V and 0 bases from J, with 8 bases in between. The CDR3 has 16 amino acids. The CDR3 DNA is TGCGCCAGCAGTCAATCGTGCAGATCGAACACCGGGGAGCTGTTTTTT. This sequence encodes CASSQSCRSNTGELFF.

V gene TRBV6-5 combines with J gene TRBJ2-5; possibly TRBD1 for D (5 bases). The CDR3 is 12 amino acids. The V and J ends lost 6 bases and 7 bases respectively, with 12 bases between them. Germline CDR1 MNHEY, CDR2 SVGAGI. The CDR3 loop reads CASRKATGTQYF. For the CDR3, the DNA is TGTGCCAGCAGGAAAGCTACAGGGACCCAGTACTTC.

The chain is built from TRBV12-5 and TRBJ2-3; TRBD2 aligns across 14 bases. From germline, CDR1 is LGHNT and CDR2 FRNRAP. With V trimmed by 2 bases and J by 7 bases, 5 bases remained unmatched. This CDR3 is 16 amino acids long. The CDR3 loop is CASGLSGLAGGNTQYF. The CDR3 DNA reads as TGTGCTAGTGGTTTGTCCGGACTAGCGGGGGGTAATACGCAGTATTTT.

The V gene is TRBV10-3, the J gene TRBJ1-4; 8 bases map to TRBD1. This CDR3 contains 14 residues. CDR1 ENHRY and CDR2 SYGVKD come from the germline V gene. V lost 6 bases, J lost 7 bases, and 7 bases stayed unmatched. CDR3 amino acids: CAIRQGAQGEKLFF. CDR3 DNA: TGTGCCATCAGGCAGGGGGCGCAAGGTGAAAAACTGTTTTTT.

This clone was seen a single time. The chain recombines TRBV30 with TRBJ2-7; TRBD1 matches 9 bases. This CDR3 region has 13 residues. Trimming removed 5 bases from V and 6 bases from J; junction bases left unmatched: 8. The germline gives CDR1 GTSNPN, CDR2 SVGIG (reference sequence). The CDR3 DNA is TGTGCCTGGGAGAAGGGACAGGGAACCGAGCAGTACTTC. It is translated as CAWEKGQGTEQYF.

This chain connects TRBV2 to TRBJ2-3; possibly TRBD2 for D (6 bases). Per germline, CDR1 SNHLY and CDR2 FYNNEI. This CDR3 has 15 residues. V dropped 3 bases and J dropped 2 bases, with 12 bases sitting between them. CDR3 protein: CASSEAAGPTDTQYF. The CDR3 DNA reads TGTGCCAGCAGTGAGGCGGCGGGACCCACAGATACGCAGTATTTT. The variable domain in full, with the rest retrieved from reference TRBV2 and TRBJ2-3, is EPEVTQTPSHQVTQMGQEVILRCVPISNHLYFYWYRQILGQKVEFLVSFYNNEISEKSEIFDDQFSVERPDGSNFTLKIRSTKLEDSAMYFCASSEAAGPTDTQYFGPGTRLTVL.

This clone came up once. V gene TRBV7-8 combines with J gene TRBJ2-1; maybe TRBD2 (7 bases). With 0 bases removed from V and 9 bases from J, the gap between germline ends came to 9 bases. The CDR3 has 13 amino acids. The germline gives CDR1 SGHVS, CDR2 FQNEAQ. CDR3 protein: CASSLAGGGEQFF. The CDR3 DNA reads as TGTGCCAGCAGCTTAGCAGGGGGGGGTGAGCAGTTCTTC.

The chain joins TRBV15 to TRBJ1-1; TRBD1 matches 9 bases. V lost 6 bases, J lost 4 bases, and 6 bases stayed unmatched. CDR1 and CDR2 (germline): LNHNV, YYDKDF (reference sequence). The CDR3 runs to 14 residues. This chain's CDR3 is CATSPTGGSTEAFF. CDR3 coding DNA: TGTGCCACCAGTCCGACAGGGGGAAGCACTGAAGCTTTCTTT.

This clone was counted between two and nine times. The rearrangement uses TRBV19 and TRBJ1-5; weak D call: TRBD1 (6 bases). The CDR3 runs 14 residues. V gave up 5 bases and J gave up 6 bases, with 14 bases separating them. Germline CDR1 reads LNHDA; CDR2 reads SQIVND (reference sequence). The CDR3 bases are TGTGCCAGTAGTCCGGACAGAGTCCTTCAGCCCCAGCATTTT. Translated: CASSPDRVLQPQHF.

The chain is built from TRBV7-2 and TRBJ1-1; D call uncertain. Per the germline V gene, CDR1 is SGHTA and CDR2 is FQGNSA. Trimming cost V 6 bases and J 4 bases, with 6 bases left between them. CDR3 length: 11 residues. The CDR3 bases are TGTGCCAGCAGGGGAGGCACTGAAGCTTTCTTT. This encodes CASRGGTEAFF. The full variable domain, its missing parts supplied by reference TRBV7-2 and TRBJ1-1, is GAGVSQSPSNKVTEKGKDVELRCDPISGHTALYWYRQSLGQGLEFLIYFQGNSAPDKSGLPSDRFSAERTGGSVSTLTIQRTQQEDSAVYLCASRGGTEAFFGQGTRLTVV.

This clone was seen only a few times. The chain couples TRBV2 to TRBJ1-4; D perhaps matches TRBD1 (5 bases). The germline gives CDR1 SNHLY, CDR2 FYNNEI. The CDR3 has 15 residues. V lost 7 bases and J 4 bases, leaving 16 bases between the germline ends. CDR3 sequence: CASTVGGRNNEKLFF. Written as DNA, the CDR3 is TGTGCCAGCACCGTTGGGGGGAGAAATAATGAAAAACTGTTTTTT.

This clone came up once. The V gene is TRBV4-3, the J gene TRBJ2-1; 9 positions match TRBD2. Losses at the gene ends were 4 bases for V and 9 bases for J; bases not matched to a gene: 10. The germline V gene has CDR1 LGHNA and CDR2 YSLEER. The CDR3 extends over 15 amino acids. In DNA, the CDR3 is TGCGCCAGCAGCCTTCTGGGGGGACTAGCAGGTGAGCAGTTCTTC. This translates into CASSLLGGLAGEQFF.

V gene TRBV21-1 combines with J gene TRBJ2-3; TRBD2, as called in the table, went unchecked against the DNA. TRBV21-1 is annotated as a pseudogene. The CDR3 is 17 residues long. This CDR3 reads CASPKTRGGSSTDTQYF. The CDR3 nucleotides are TGTGCCAGCCCCAAAACGAGGGGGGGCTCAAGCACAGATACGCAGTATTTT.

This rearrangement joins TRBV7-6 to TRBJ2-7; 8 positions agree with TRBD1. V gave up 1 base and J gave up 0 bases; unmatched junction bases: 2. Germline-derived CDR1 and CDR2 are SGHVS and FNYEAQ. This CDR3 has 15 residues. The CDR3 nucleotides read TGTGCCAGCAGCTTAGGGACAGGGATCTCCTACGAGCAGTACTTC. Protein sequence: CASSLGTGISYEQYF.

This chain uses TRBV7-2 with TRBJ1-5; 9 nucleotides match TRBD1. CDR3 length: 14 amino acids. The ends lost 5 bases at V and 7 bases at J; junction bases unmatched: 6. Looked up from germline, CDR1 is SGHTA and CDR2 is FQGNSA. CDR3 DNA sequence: TGTGCCAGCAGCGAAAACAGGGGGCCGCAGCCCCAGCATTTT. Its translation: CASSENRGPQPQHF.

This clone was detected only once. The chain has TRBV6-5 and TRBJ2-7; 8 bases line up with TRBD2. V was pared by 6 bases and J by 3 bases, with 7 bases of the junction left unmatched. The CDR3 runs 14 residues. CDR1 is MNHEY and CDR2 is SVGAGI in the germline V gene. CDR3 bases: TGTGCCAGCAGCGACCGGGGGACTAGCTACGAGCAGTACTTC. This translates into CASSDRGTSYEQYF.